These 22 T cell receptor beta chains share one sample of origin, sequenced in a study of CD8 T cells in Susac syndrome. Random hexamers served to reverse transcribe about 0.5 to 1 ug RNA. One entry per CDR3 protein results from TCRdb running MiXCR on the immunoSEQ multiplex PCR reads. Of a few hundred thousand distinct CDR3 sequences in the sample, approximately 85% were seen once. The source material was CD8+ T cells from PBMCs. The receptors were sampled from a human donor with multiple sclerosis.

CDR3 loop: CASTWGGSGRNEQYF. In DNA form, the CDR3 reads TGTGCCAGCACTTGGGGGGGTAGCGGGAGGAACGAGCAGTACTTC. J is TRBJ2-7 and V is TRBV27, with 10 positions matching TRBD2. CDR3 length: 15 residues. With V trimmed by 7 bases and J by 5 bases, 11 bases remained unmatched. Germline V lookup: CDR1 MNHEY, CDR2 SMNVEV (reference sequence).

The chain links TRBV28 to TRBJ2-7; 8 nucleotides line up with TRBD1. V dropped 2 bases and J dropped 5; count of bases not matched to a gene: 5. This CDR3 comprises 14 residues. CDR1 is MDHEN and CDR2 is SYDVKM in the germline V gene. The CDR3 sequence: CASSLDRGPDEQYF. The CDR3 DNA reads TGTGCCAGCAGTTTAGACAGGGGTCCGGACGAGCAGTACTTC. Full variable domain (rest looked up from reference TRBV28 and TRBJ2-7): DVKVTQSSRYLVKRTGEKVFLECVQDMDHENMFWYRQDPGLGLRLIYFSYDVKMKEKGDIPEGYSVSREKKERFSLILESASTNQTSMYLCASSLDRGPDEQYFGPGTRLTVT.

The chain couples TRBV7-9 to TRBJ2-2; 9 bases align to TRBD2. CDR1 and CDR2 from the germline V gene are SEHNR and FQNEAQ (reference sequence). The length of the CDR3 is 16 residues. V dropped 6 bases and J dropped 5; count of bases not matched to a gene: 10. CDR3 in DNA: TGTGCCAGCAGTTCATCTTTAGCGGGGGCGACCGGGGAGCTGTTTTTT. This encodes CASSSSLAGATGELFF.

The rearrangement joins TRBV5-1 to TRBJ1-3; D gene unclear. Looked up from germline, CDR1 is SGHRS and CDR2 is YFSETQ. V was trimmed by 4 bases and J by 0 bases, leaving 17 bases between them. The CDR3 is 17 amino acids. Written as DNA, the CDR3 is TGCGCCAGCAGCCCTCGGGGAGCTACCTACTCTGGAAACACCATATATTTT. It specifies CASSPRGATYSGNTIYF.

V and J are TRBV2 and TRBJ1-5; no firm D call. Trimming stripped 1 base from V and 1 base from J, with 5 bases between. Germline V gene sequence: CDR1 SNHLY, CDR2 FYNNEI. This CDR3 has 14 amino acids. The CDR3 DNA follows: TGTGCCAGCAGTGAAGGCCGGAGCAATCAGCCCCAGCATTTT. Translating gives CASSEGRSNQPQHF.

The CDR3 protein is CASSQGADSLTDTQYF. The CDR3 coding sequence is TGCGCCAGCAGCCAAGGGGCGGACAGTCTCACAGATACGCAGTATTTT. The genes are TRBV4-1 and TRBJ2-3, with D tentatively TRBD1 (6 bases). The germline gives CDR1 MGHRA, CDR2 YSYEKL. The CDR3 extends over 16 amino acids. The germline V and J ends were trimmed by 1 base and 2 bases, with 13 bases remaining between them.

The chain links TRBV12-3 or TRBV12-4 to TRBJ2-3; D is possibly TRBD1 (6 bases). Trimming left V 5 bases short and J 1 base short, with 19 bases between. The CDR3 sequence is 17 residues long. The CDR3 DNA is TGTGCCAGCAGTCCATCTCGGGACATACTAGGCACAGATACGCAGTATTTT. It specifies CASSPSRDILGTDTQYF.

V and J are TRBV27 and TRBJ2-7; D unclear. The CDR3 loop spans 10 amino acids. Germline CDR1 and CDR2: MNHEY and SMNVEV (reference sequence). With 9 bases removed from V and 5 bases from J, the gap between germline ends came to 8 bases. CDR3 sequence: CASGVDEQYF. CDR3 nucleotides: TGTGCCAGTGGGGTGGACGAGCAGTACTTC.

This clonotype was seen a few times. This chain connects TRBV6-2 or TRBV6-3 to TRBJ2-7; D gene ambiguous. Germline V gives CDR1 MNHEY, CDR2 SVGEGT. Trimming took 6 bases from V and 2 from J, leaving 14 bases between them. The CDR3 covers 14 residues. The CDR3 coding sequence is TGTGCCAGCAGAAGGGCGAGAGAAACCTACGAGCAGTACTTC. This sequence encodes CASRRARETYEQYF.

The genes are TRBV7-9 and TRBJ2-1, with 7 bases lining up with TRBD2. J gave up 8 bases and V 0 bases, and 7 bases lay outside the gene matches. CDR1 SEHNR and CDR2 FQNEAQ come from the germline V gene (reference sequence). The CDR3 contains 15 residues. CDR3 loop: CASSLAWGGRDEQFF. In nucleotides, the CDR3 is TGTGCCAGCAGCTTAGCGTGGGGAGGGAGGGATGAGCAGTTCTTC.

The chain uses TRBV5-6 and TRBJ2-2; D unclear. Trimming shortened V by 5 bases and J by 3 bases, and 17 bases separated the two germline ends. Germline lookup yields CDR1 SGHDT and CDR2 YYEEEE. The CDR3 has 16 amino acids. The CDR3 coding sequence is TGTGCCAGCAGTGAACTTTTCGAGCCGGACACCGGGGAGCTGTTTTTT. This encodes CASSELFEPDTGELFF.

Concerning this clonotype itself: The junction shows a germline mismatch at one end, possibly a read error. The CDR3 loop is CASSLLPSQTGTQETQHF. In DNA, the CDR3 is TGTGCCAGCAGTTTACTCCCCTCTCAGACAGGGACCCAAGAGACCCAGCACTTC. V usage is TRBV27 and J usage is TRBJ2-5; 7 bases match TRBD1. The CDR3 runs 18 residues. CDR1 and CDR2 from the germline V gene are MNHEY and SMNVEV (reference sequence).

The gene calls are TRBV28 and TRBJ1-1; 9 nucleotides align to TRBD1. Germline lookup yields CDR1 MDHEN and CDR2 SYDVKM. J was trimmed by 1 base and V by 4 bases; bases with no gene match: 1. The CDR3 length is 14 residues. The CDR3 DNA is TGTGCCAGCAGTTGGGACAGGGAGAACACTGAAGCTTTCTTT. Protein product: CASSWDRENTEAFF. Full variable domain (remainder filled in from reference TRBV28 and TRBJ1-1): DVKVTQSSRYLVKRTGEKVFLECVQDMDHENMFWYRQDPGLGLRLIYFSYDVKMKEKGDIPEGYSVSREKKERFSLILESASTNQTSMYLCASSWDRENTEAFFGQGTRLTVV.

The chain combines TRBV28 with TRBJ1-6; D possibly corresponds to TRBD1 (6 bases). This CDR3 region has 14 residues. Deletions cut 6 bases from V and 7 bases from J, with 13 bases between. Per germline, CDR1 MDHEN and CDR2 SYDVKM. In nucleotides, the CDR3 is TGTGCCAGCAGGATAGGACAGAAAAATTCACCCCTCCACTTT. Translation gives CASRIGQKNSPLHF.

The chain has TRBV9 and TRBJ2-7; 9 bases match TRBD2. Trimming took 0 bases from V and 4 from J; bases not matched to a gene: 2. CDR1 and CDR2 from the germline V gene are SGDLS and YYNGEE. CDR3 length: 14 amino acids. This chain's CDR3 is CASSVGAGGYEQYF. The DNA for the CDR3 is TGTGCCAGCAGCGTAGGAGCGGGAGGTTACGAGCAGTACTTC.

The chain uses TRBV5-1 and TRBJ1-5, with 7 bases identical to TRBD1. With V trimmed by 1 base and J by 5 bases, 6 bases remained unmatched. This CDR3 is built from 15 residues. CDR1 and CDR2 (germline): SGHRS, YFSETQ. The CDR3 loop is CASSLSTGLHQPQHF. CDR3 DNA: TGCGCCAGCAGCTTGTCGACAGGGTTGCATCAGCCCCAGCATTTT.

The V gene is TRBV4-1, the J gene TRBJ2-1, with TRBD2 matching over 9 bases. CDR1 is MGHRA and CDR2 is YSYEKL in the germline V gene. V was pared by 4 bases and J by 2 bases, with 9 bases of the junction left unmatched. The CDR3 sequence is 17 residues long. As DNA, the CDR3 is TGCGCCAGCAGCCTGGACGTAGCGGGAGTGGCCTACAATGAGCAGTTCTTC. Its protein product is CASSLDVAGVAYNEQFF.

DNA of the CDR3: TGTGCCATCAGTGAATCTGGACAGGGCTCAACTAATGAAAAACTGTTTTTT. It specifies CAISESGQGSTNEKLFF. The chain employs TRBV10-3 and TRBJ1-4, with 8 positions matching TRBD1. Per germline, CDR1 ENHRY and CDR2 SYGVKD. The CDR3 has 17 amino acids. Trimming removed 3 bases from V and 0 bases from J; junction bases left unmatched: 6.

The chain has TRBV4-1 and TRBJ2-1, with TRBD2 identical over 8 bases. Germline assignment: CDR1 MGHRA and CDR2 YSYEKL. The CDR3 totals 15 residues. J lost 6 bases, V lost 0 bases, and 4 bases had no gene match. Here the CDR3 DNA reads TGCGCCAGCAGCCAAGACGGGAGGGCCAGCAATGAGCAGTTCTTC. Protein: CASSQDGRASNEQFF.

The chain combines TRBV5-1 with TRBJ2-5; perhaps TRBD1 as D (5 bases). This CDR3 contains 16 residues. Trimming took off 2 bases at V and 2 bases at J, with 16 bases between the two ends. Germline CDR1 SGHRS, CDR2 YFSETQ. The CDR3 loop reads CASSFYQGALQETQYF. DNA for the CDR3: TGCGCCAGCAGCTTCTACCAGGGCGCGCTACAAGAGACCCAGTACTTC.

The chain couples TRBV2 to TRBJ2-3; D ambiguous. This CDR3 region has 16 residues. Germline CDR1 reads SNHLY; CDR2 reads FYNNEI. Trimming shortened V by 3 bases and J by 4 bases, and 17 bases separated the two germline ends. The CDR3 region is CASSDDPPLLPDTQYF. CDR3 sequence (DNA): TGTGCCAGCAGTGATGACCCGCCTCTTTTACCAGATACGCAGTATTTT.

The gene calls are TRBV12-3 or TRBV12-4 and TRBJ2-3; TRBD2 agrees at 13 bases. The CDR3 loop spans 16 amino acids. V shed 4 bases, J shed 4 bases, and the junction held 5 bases outside the gene matches. The CDR3 DNA reads as TGTGCCAGCAGTTCGACTAGCGGGAGGTTAGCAGATACGCAGTATTTT. Translated, it gives CASSSTSGRLADTQYF.